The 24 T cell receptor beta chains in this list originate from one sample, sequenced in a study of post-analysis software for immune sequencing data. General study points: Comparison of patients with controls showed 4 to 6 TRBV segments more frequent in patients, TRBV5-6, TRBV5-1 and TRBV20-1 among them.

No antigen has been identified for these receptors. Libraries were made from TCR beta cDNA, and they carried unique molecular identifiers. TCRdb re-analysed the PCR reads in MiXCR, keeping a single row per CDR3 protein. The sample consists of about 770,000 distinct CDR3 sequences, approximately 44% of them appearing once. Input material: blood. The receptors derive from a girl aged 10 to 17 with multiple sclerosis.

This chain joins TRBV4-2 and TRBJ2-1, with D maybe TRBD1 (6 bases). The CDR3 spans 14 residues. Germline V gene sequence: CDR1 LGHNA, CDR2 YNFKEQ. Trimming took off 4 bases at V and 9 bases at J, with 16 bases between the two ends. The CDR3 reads CASSPITGYGEQFF. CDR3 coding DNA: TGTGCCAGCAGCCCCATCACAGGGTATGGTGAGCAGTTCTTC.

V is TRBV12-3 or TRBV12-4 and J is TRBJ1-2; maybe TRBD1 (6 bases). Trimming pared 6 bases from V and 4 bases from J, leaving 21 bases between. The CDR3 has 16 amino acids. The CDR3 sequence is CASSSPDRTEAYGYTF. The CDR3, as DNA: TGTGCCAGCAGCTCCCCTGACCGGACAGAAGCCTATGGCTACACCTTC.

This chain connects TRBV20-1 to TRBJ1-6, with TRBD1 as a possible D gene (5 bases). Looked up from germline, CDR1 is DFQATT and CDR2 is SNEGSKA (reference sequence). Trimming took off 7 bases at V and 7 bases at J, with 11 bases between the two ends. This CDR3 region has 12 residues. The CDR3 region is CSGRAGNSPLHF. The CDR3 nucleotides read TGCAGTGGGAGGGCAGGGAATTCACCCCTCCACTTT.

In DNA form, the CDR3 reads TGTGCCAGCAGCCTTATAGGGACTTTTAGGTACGAGCAGTACTTC. Protein product: CASSLIGTFRYEQYF. This sequence joins TRBV7-2 and TRBJ2-7; tentative D call: TRBD2 (6 bases). V lost 5 bases and J lost 4, with 18 bases in between. The germline CDR1 and CDR2 sequences are SGHTA and FQGNSA. This CDR3 has 15 amino acids.

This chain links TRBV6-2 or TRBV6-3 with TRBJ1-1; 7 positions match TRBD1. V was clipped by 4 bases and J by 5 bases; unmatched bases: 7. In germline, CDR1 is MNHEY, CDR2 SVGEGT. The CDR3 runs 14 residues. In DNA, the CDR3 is TGTGCCAGCAGTTCGTACGGGACAGAGACTGAAGCTTTCTTT. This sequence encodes CASSSYGTETEAFF.

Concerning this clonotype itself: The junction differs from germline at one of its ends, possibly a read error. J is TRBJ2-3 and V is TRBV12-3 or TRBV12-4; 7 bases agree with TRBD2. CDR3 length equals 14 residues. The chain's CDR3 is CATCGRPSTDAQYF. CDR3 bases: TGTGCCACCTGCGGGAGACCTAGCACAGATGCGCAGTATTTT.

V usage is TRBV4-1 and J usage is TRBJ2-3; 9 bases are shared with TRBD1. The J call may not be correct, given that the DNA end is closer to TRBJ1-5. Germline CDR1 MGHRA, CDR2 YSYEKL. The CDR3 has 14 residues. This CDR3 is CASSPGQGTDTQHF. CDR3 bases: TGCGCCAGCAGCCCAGGACAGGGGACAGATACGCAGCATTTT.

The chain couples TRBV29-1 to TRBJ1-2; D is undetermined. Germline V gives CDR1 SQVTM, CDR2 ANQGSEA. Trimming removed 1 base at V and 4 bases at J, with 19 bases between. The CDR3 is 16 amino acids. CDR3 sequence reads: CSVEAPEGLRSYGYTF. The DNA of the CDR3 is TGCAGCGTTGAAGCCCCAGAGGGCCTCAGATCCTATGGCTACACCTTC.

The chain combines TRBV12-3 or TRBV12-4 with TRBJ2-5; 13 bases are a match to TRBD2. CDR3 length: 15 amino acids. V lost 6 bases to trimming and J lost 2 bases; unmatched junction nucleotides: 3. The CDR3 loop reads CASRKGLAGQETQYF. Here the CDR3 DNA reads TGTGCCAGCAGGAAGGGACTAGCGGGACAAGAGACCCAGTACTTC.

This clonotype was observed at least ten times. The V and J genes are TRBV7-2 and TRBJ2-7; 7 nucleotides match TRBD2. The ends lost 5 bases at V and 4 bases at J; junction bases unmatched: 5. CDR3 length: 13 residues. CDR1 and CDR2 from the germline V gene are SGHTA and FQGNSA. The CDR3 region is CASSPTGGYEQYF. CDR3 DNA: TGTGCCAGCAGCCCTACGGGGGGATACGAGCAGTACTTC.

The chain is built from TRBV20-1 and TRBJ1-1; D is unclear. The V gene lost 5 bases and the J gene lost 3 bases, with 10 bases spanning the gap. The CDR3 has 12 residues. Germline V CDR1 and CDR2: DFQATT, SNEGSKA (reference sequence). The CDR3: CSAQRTDTEAFF. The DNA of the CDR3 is TGCAGTGCTCAGAGAACGGACACTGAAGCTTTCTTT.

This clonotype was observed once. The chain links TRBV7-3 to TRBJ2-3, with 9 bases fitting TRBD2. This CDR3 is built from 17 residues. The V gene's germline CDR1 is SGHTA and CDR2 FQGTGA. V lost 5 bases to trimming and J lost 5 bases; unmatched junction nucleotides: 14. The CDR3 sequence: CASSALGAGGPIDTQYF. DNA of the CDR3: TGTGCCAGCAGCGCCCTAGGGGCGGGAGGGCCTATAGATACGCAGTATTTT.

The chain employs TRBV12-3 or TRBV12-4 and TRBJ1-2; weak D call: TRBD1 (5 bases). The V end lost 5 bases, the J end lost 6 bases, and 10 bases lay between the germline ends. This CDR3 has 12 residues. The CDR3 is CASSPGLHGYTF. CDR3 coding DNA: TGTGCCAGCAGTCCGGGACTCCATGGCTACACCTTC.

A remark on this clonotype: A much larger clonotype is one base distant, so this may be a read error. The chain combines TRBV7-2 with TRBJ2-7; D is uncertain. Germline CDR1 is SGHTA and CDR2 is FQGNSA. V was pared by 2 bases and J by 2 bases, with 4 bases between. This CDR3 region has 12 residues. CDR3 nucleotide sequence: TGTGCCAGCAGCTTATACACCTACGAGCAGTACTTC. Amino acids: CASSLYTYEQYF.

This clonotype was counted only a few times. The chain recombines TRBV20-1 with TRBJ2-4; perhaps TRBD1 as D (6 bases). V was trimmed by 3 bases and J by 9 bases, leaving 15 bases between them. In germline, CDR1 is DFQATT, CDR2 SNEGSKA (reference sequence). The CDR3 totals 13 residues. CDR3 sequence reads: CSARHRDGGIQYF. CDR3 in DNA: TGCAGTGCTAGGCACAGGGATGGGGGCATTCAGTACTTC.

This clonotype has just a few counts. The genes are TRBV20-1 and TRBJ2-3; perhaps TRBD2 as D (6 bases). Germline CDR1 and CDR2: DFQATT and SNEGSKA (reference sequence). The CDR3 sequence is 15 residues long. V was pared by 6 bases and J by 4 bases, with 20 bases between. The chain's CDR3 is CSATGLINLADTQYF. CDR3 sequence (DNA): TGCAGTGCAACGGGACTTATTAACCTCGCAGATACGCAGTATTTT.

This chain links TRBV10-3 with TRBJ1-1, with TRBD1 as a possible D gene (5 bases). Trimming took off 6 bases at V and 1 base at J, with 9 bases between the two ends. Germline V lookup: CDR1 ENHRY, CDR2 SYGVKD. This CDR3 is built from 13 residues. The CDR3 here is CAIRGTKNTEAFF. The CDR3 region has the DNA TGTGCCATCAGAGGGACCAAGAACACTGAAGCTTTCTTT.

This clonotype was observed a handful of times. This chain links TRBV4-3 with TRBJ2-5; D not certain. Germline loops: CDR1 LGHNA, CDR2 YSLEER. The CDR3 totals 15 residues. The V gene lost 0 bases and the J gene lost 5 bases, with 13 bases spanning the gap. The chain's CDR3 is CASSQDRVGGETQYF. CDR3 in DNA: TGCGCCAGCAGCCAAGATCGAGTGGGTGGCGAGACCCAGTACTTC.

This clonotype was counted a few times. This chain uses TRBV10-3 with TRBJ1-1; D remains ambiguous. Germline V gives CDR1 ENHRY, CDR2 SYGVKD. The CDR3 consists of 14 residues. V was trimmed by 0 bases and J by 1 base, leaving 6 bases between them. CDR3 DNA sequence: TGTGCCATCAGTGAGTCGGGCCCGAACACTGAAGCTTTCTTT. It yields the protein CAISESGPNTEAFF.

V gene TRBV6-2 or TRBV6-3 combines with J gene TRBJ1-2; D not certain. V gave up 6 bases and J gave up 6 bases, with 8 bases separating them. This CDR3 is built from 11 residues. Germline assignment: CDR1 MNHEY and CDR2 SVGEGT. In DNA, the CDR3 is TGTGCCAGCAGCCGCACCGATGGCTACACCTTC. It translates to CASSRTDGYTF.

In DNA, the CDR3 is TGTGCCAGCAAACCACAGGGTGCCAGCAATGAGCAGTTCTTC. Its protein product is CASKPQGASNEQFF. The J gene is TRBJ2-1, the V gene TRBV6-4, with D possibly matching TRBD1 (6 bases). V lost 7 bases and J 6 bases, leaving 16 bases between the germline ends. CDR3 length equals 14 residues. Germline CDR1 and CDR2: MRHNA and SNTAGT.

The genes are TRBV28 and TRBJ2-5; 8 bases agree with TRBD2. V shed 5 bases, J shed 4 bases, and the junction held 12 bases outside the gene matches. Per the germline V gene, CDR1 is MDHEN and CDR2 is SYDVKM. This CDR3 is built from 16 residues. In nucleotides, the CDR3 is TGTGCCAGCAGTCCAGTCCCGGGACTAGTTGTAGAGACCCAGTACTTC. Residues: CASSPVPGLVVETQYF.

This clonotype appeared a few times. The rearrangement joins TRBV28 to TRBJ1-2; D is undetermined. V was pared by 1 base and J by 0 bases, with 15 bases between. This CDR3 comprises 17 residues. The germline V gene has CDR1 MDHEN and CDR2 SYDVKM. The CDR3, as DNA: TGTGCCAGCAGTTTATCCGGCTTCTCAGCTACTAACTATGGCTACACCTTC. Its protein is CASSLSGFSATNYGYTF.

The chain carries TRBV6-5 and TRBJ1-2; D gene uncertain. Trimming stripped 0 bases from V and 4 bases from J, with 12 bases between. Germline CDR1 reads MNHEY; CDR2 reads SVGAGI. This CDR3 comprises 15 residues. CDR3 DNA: TGTGCCAGCAGTTACTCGGAACCACCCAGCTATGGCTACACCTTC. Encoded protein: CASSYSEPPSYGYTF.